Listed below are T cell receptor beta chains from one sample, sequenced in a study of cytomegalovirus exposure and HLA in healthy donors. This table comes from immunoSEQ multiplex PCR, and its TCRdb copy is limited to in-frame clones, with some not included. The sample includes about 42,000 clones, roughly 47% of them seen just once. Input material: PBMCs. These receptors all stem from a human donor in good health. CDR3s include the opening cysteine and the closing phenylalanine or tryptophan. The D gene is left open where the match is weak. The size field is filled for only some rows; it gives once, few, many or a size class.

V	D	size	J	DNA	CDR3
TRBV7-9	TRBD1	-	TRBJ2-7	TGTGCCAGCAGCTCTACAGGGGTACGCTCCTACGAGCAGTACTTC	CASSSTGVRSYEQYF
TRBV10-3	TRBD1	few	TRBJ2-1	TGTGCCATCAGGGACAGGGACCCCTACAATGAGCAGTTCTTC	CAIRDRDPYNEQFF
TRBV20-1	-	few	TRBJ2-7	TGCAGTGCTAGCGGGATCGAGCAGTACTTC	CSASGIEQYF
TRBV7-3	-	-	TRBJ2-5	TGTGCCAGCAGCTTAGCCCAGGAACAAACCCAGTACTTC	CASSLAQEQTQYF
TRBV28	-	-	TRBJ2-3	TGTGCCAGCAGTGAACAGGGGGGGCGCACAGATACGCAGTATTTT	CASSEQGGRTDTQYF
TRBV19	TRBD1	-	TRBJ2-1	TGTGCCAGTAGTATAGTAACAGGGGGCAATGAGCAGTTCTTC	CASSIVTGGNEQFF
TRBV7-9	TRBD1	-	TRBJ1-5	TGTGCCAGCAGCGGGACTCCCGGGACAGGATTTGATCAGCCCCAGCATTTT	CASSGTPGTGFDQPQHF
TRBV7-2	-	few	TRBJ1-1	TGTGCCAGCAGCCTGCGCCAGGAGGGCACTGAAGCTTTCTTT	CASSLRQEGTEAFF
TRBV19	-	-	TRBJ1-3	TGTGCCAGTAGTATGAGAACCAACTCTGGAAACACCATATATTTT	CASSMRTNSGNTIYF
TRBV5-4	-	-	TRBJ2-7	TGTGCCAGCAGCTTGGGCGGCCCCTCCTACGAGCAGTACTTC	CASSLGGPSYEQYF
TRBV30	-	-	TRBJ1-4	TGTGCCTGGAGTTTTTGGAGTGCAACTAATGAAAAACTGTTTTTT	CAWSFWSATNEKLFF
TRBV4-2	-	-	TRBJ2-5	TGTGCCAGCAGCCCCGGGGTCCAAGAGACCCAGTACTTC	CASSPGVQETQYF
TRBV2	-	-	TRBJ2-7	TGTGCCAGCAGGAGACGGACAGACGAGCAGTACTTC	CASRRRTDEQYF
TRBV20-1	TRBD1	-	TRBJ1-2	TGCAGTGCTGGCTACCAGGGGGCGTTTCCCTTC	CSAGYQGAFPF
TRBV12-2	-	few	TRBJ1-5	TGTGCAAGTCGCTTAAGTAAGGGACAGGGGAGAAGCAATCAGCCCCAGCATTTT	CASRLSKGQGRSNQPQHF
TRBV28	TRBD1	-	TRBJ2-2	TGTGCCAGCAGTTTCCGGGACAGGACTCACGGGGAGCTGTTTTTT	CASSFRDRTHGELFF
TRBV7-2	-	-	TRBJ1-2	TGTGCCAGCAGCTTAGACAGGACTAACTATGGCTACACCTTC	CASSLDRTNYGYTF
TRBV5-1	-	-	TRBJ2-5	TGCGCCAGCAGCTCACAAGAGACCCAGTACTTC	CASSSQETQYF
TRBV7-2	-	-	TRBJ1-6	TGTGCCAGCAGCCCCCGGGGGGGAGGGAATTCACCCCTCCACTTT	CASSPRGGGNSPLHF
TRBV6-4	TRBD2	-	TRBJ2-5	TGTGCCAGCAGTGAGAGCGGGGGGGCCCAAGAGACCCAGTACTTC	CASSESGGAQETQYF
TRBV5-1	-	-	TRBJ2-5	TGCGCCAGCAGCGCGGCGTACCAAGAGACCCAGTACTTC	CASSAAYQETQYF
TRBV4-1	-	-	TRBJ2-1	TGCGCCAGCAGCCAAGATCGGACTAACAATGAGCAGTTCTTC	CASSQDRTNNEQFF
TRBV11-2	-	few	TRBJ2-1	TGTGCCAGCAGCCGCAACAGGTATGGTGAGCAGTTCTTC	CASSRNRYGEQFF
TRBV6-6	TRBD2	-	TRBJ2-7	TGTGCCAGCACCCGAGCGGGAGCCTCGTCCTACGAGCAGTACTTC	CASTRAGASSYEQYF
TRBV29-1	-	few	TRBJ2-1	TGCAGCGTTGATGCCCCCGGGAACTACAATGAGCAGTTCTTC	CSVDAPGNYNEQFF
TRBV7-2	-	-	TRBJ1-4	TGTGCCAGCAGCCCAAGTCCGACAGCAACTAATGAAAAACTGTTTTTT	CASSPSPTATNEKLFF
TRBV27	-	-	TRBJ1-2	TGTGCCAGCAGTCCGTCGACAGGCGTCTATGGCTACACCTTC	CASSPSTGVYGYTF
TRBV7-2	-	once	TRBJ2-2	TGTGCCAGCAGCCCCAGGGGTAATGATGGCGGGGAGCTGTTTTTT	CASSPRGNDGGELFF
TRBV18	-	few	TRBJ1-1	TGTGCCAGCTCACCACCGGGGCAGGCGCTGAACACTGAAGCTTTCTTT	CASSPPGQALNTEAFF
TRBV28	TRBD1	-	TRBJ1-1	TGTGCCAGCAGTTCTCCCGGGACAGGGTTAAACACTGAAGCTTTCTTT	CASSSPGTGLNTEAFF